Here is one T cell receptor (beta chain) with its context. The specificity of this receptor is unknown. No qualities accompany the bases; no much larger clone lies one base away. The cohort included some 30 patients with locally advanced or metastatic urothelial carcinoma who were treated at Memorial Sloan Kettering on a trial protocol. Peripheral blood mononuclear cells were collected pretreatment and during treatment, with between 1 and 8 total time points obtained per patient. The Qiagen DNeasy Blood extraction kit was used to purify genomic DNA from total PBMCs and tumor samples. Collected pretreatment and during treatment, PBMCs were isolated and stored as previously described. The data belong to a study of PD-L1 blockade in urothelial cancer (TCRdb year 2017). With respect to the entire study: All patients started therapy in the mid-2010s and received atezolizumab 1,200 mg intravenously every 3 weeks. Durable clinical benefit was achieved by nine patients but not by the remaining 20. Durable clinical benefit was defined as a progression-free survival longer than 6 months, and TCR features were additionally tested against progression-free survival and overall survival. In the same patients who had TCR sequencing, pretreatment tumors also underwent whole exome sequencing and RNA sequencing. A median of about 150,000 T cells and 80,000 or so unique TCRs was obtained from blood samples, and a median clonality of roughly 0.074 was observed. About 90% of the 29 patients were identified as males with urothelial cancer of bladder origin, and a prior smoking history was reported by 18 of 29 patients. Pretreatment tumor samples, along with matched peripheral blood serially collected before and after atezolizumab treatment, were subjected to TCR sequencing. Somatic, immune and clinical correlates of response to PD-L1 blockade with atezolizumab in urothelial cancer were the focus of an exploratory multi-omic analysis. Blood samples were analyzed 3 weeks after the start of treatment (second dose) and 6 weeks after the start of treatment. An ECOG performance status of 0 or 1 was recorded for the patients, and 0 to 3 prior chemotherapy regimens had been received by the patients. Pretreatment blood TCR-seq was available for about 27 patients, at least one posttreatment blood collection was obtained for about 24 patients, and tumor TCR-seq was available for about 24 patients.

What the research found in general, with its limitations: Among patients with durable benefit, tumor-associated TCR clones showed greater expansion in peripheral blood 3 weeks after treatment started (n of about 21, p = 0.022). A pretreatment peripheral blood TCR clonality below the median was linked to improved progression-free and overall survival. Because of the small sample size (n ≈ 30) and the many exploratory analyses performed, the results are intended to be regarded as hypothesis-generating.

Each PCR received spiked-in synthetic TCR analog templates so that absolute template abundance could be estimated from read counts. The immunoSEQ assay used bias-controlled V and J gene primers to amplify TCRbeta CDR3 regions from genomic DNA. Rearranged TCRbeta segments were sequenced at approximately 20X coverage. Turning to the authors' computational methods: Sequencing errors were corrected by clustering, and CDR3s were annotated against IMGT so that V, D and J genes could be assigned. Downstream analyses used only productive TCRbeta rearrangements and left out out-of-frame or stop-codon sequences. To compute clonality, Shannon entropy was normalized by the log of the number of unique productive sequences and then subtracted from one. Fisher's exact test with Benjamini-Hochberg correction, using a cutoff of adjusted p below 0.01, was how clones that differed between time points or between blood and tumor were identified. The immuneACCESS repertoire file appears here via TCRdb, limited to in-frame rearrangements. These files lack a portion of the clones; in checked studies, under half of the deficit traces to unresolved V genes, and the cause of the others is not known. The DNA was the basis for D and trimming; V, J and clone size are from that table. This sample lists 25,000 to 30,000 clones; around 87% were detected once. The ten largest clones take up 1.5% to 2% of the sample.

The germline V gene yields SGHVS for CDR1 and FNYEAQ for CDR2. For this chain, trimming is 5 bases at the V end and 8 bases at the J end, and the number of junction bases without a gene match is 8. Inclusive of the bounding cysteine and phenylalanine, the CDR3 is 16 residues long. CDR3 DNA only is kept here, 48 bases in frame from base 1. This receptor chain uses TRBV7-6 and TRBJ2-1; TRBD2 aligns with 14 central bases. The sequence derives from a man aged 50 to 59 with urothelial cancer. The sequenced sample was PBMCs, obtained around atezolizumab (anti-PD-L1) treatment. The CDR3 here reads CASSNPTSGRADEQFF. The nucleotides read TGTGCCAGCAGCAATCCGACTAGCGGGAGGGCCGATGAGCAGTTCTTC.